These T cell receptor beta chains were read from a single sample in a study of T cell responses to AZD1222 COVID-19 vaccine. The data were produced by immunoSEQ multiplex PCR, yet TCRdb's version contains in-frame clones alone and is incomplete. The table lists 90,000 to 100,000 clones, about 88% of them singletons. Sequencing used peripheral blood, obtained 28 days after the second AZD1222 dose. The receptors stem from an adult who received the AZD1222 COVID-19 vaccine. CDR3s include the opening cysteine and the closing phenylalanine or tryptophan. Each record gives: D gene, clone size, V gene, J gene, CDR3 DNA, CDR3 protein. A D gene is named only where the DNA matches it firmly. Size tells how often a clone was seen (once, few, many) or the class of an expanded clone, and some rows leave it out.

TRBD2	-	TRBV6-2/TRBV6-3	TRBJ2-1	TGTGCCAGCAGTTACGGTCTAGCGGGAGGGCCGATTGAGCAGTTCTTC	CASSYGLAGGPIEQFF
-	few	TRBV23-1	TRBJ2-3	TGCGCCAGCAGACCCCGTGAACGGGGAGTATCCACAGATACGCAGTATTTT	CASRPRERGVSTDTQYF
-	-	TRBV30	TRBJ1-1	TGTGCCTGGAGGGGCGATGGGGGCACTGAAGCTTTCTTT	CAWRGDGGTEAFF
-	once	TRBV12-3/TRBV12-4	TRBJ1-2	TGTGCCAGCAGTTTTTTAGGGTTCTATGGCTACACCTTC	CASSFLGFYGYTF
-	-	TRBV7-9	TRBJ2-2	TGTGCCAGCAGTTTGGTTGTGAGATCCGGGGAGCTGTTTTTT	CASSLVVRSGELFF
-	-	TRBV4-2	TRBJ1-1	TGTGCCAGCAGCCAAGTCGACAGCGGCACTGAAGCTTTCTTT	CASSQVDSGTEAFF
-	once	TRBV25-1	TRBJ1-5	TGTGCCAGCAGTGACTCGGGCAGGGGCGGTCAGCCCCAGCATTTT	CASSDSGRGGQPQHF
-	-	TRBV12-5	TRBJ2-2	TGTGCTAGTGGGACCGGGACCAGCAATACCGGGGAGCTGTTTTTT	CASGTGTSNTGELFF
TRBD1	once	TRBV6-5	TRBJ1-6	TGTGCCAGCAGCGGACAGGCTAATTCACCCCTCCACTTT	CASSGQANSPLHF
-	-	TRBV5-1	TRBJ2-7	TGCGCCAGCAGCACCGGACCGGGGACCTACGAGCAGTACTTC	CASSTGPGTYEQYF
-	-	TRBV2	TRBJ1-4	TGTGCCAGCAGTCAGGACAGTGGTAGTGAAAAACTGTTTTTT	CASSQDSGSEKLFF
-	-	TRBV18	TRBJ2-7	TGTGCCAGCTCCCCTACTACTTCCTACGAGCAGTACTTC	CASSPTTSYEQYF
-	-	TRBV5-1	TRBJ1-2	TGCGCCAGCAGCCCTCTCGGGACTAACTATGGCTACACCTTC	CASSPLGTNYGYTF
TRBD2	-	TRBV5-5	TRBJ2-7	TGTGCCAGCAGCTTGGTTACCCTACTAGCGGGAAGCTACGAGCAGTACTTC	CASSLVTLLAGSYEQYF
TRBD2	-	TRBV4-2	TRBJ2-1	TGTGCCAGCAGCCAAGAACTAGCGGGAGTTTATGAGCAGTTCTTC	CASSQELAGVYEQFF
-	few	TRBV29-1	TRBJ1-5	TGCAGCGTGGGGGGTAGCAATCAGCCCCAGCATTTT	CSVGGSNQPQHF
TRBD2	-	TRBV19	TRBJ2-7	TGTGCCAGTAGTAGTGCAGCGGGAGGATCCTACGAGCAGTACTTC	CASSSAAGGSYEQYF
TRBD1	-	TRBV5-6	TRBJ1-1	TGTGCCAGCAGCAGGGACAGGGTTCGAGCCGAAGCTTTCTTT	CASSRDRVRAEAFF
TRBD1	-	TRBV19	TRBJ1-1	TGTGCCAGTAGGGGACAGGGGACAATCACTGAAGCTTTCTTT	CASRGQGTITEAFF
-	-	TRBV4-1	TRBJ2-3	TGCGCCAGCCGAGACCGGGGGCCGACAGATACGCAGTATTTT	CASRDRGPTDTQYF
-	-	TRBV30	TRBJ2-7	TGTGCTTGGGGCAAGGGTTCCTACGAGCAGTACTTC	CAWGKGSYEQYF
-	-	TRBV7-9	TRBJ2-2	TGTGCCAGCAGCCCGACGGGCTGGGAGATCCTGGGCGGGGAGCTGTTTTTT	CASSPTGWEILGGELFF
-	-	TRBV12-3/TRBV12-4	TRBJ1-5	TGTGCCAGCAGTTTTCGGCGGAGGGCCCAGCATTTT	CASSFRRRAQHF
-	-	TRBV12-3/TRBV12-4	TRBJ2-7	TGTGCCAGCAGTACAAATACCTACGAGCAGTACTTC	CASSTNTYEQYF
-	-	TRBV5-1	TRBJ2-3	TGCGCCAGCAGCTTTTTCATCCCCTTTACCGGAGATACGCAGTATTTT	CASSFFIPFTGDTQYF
TRBD2	-	TRBV5-1	TRBJ2-3	TGCGCCAGCAGCCTACCGTCCTTACTAGCGGACACAGATACGCAGTATTTT	CASSLPSLLADTDTQYF
-	-	TRBV19	TRBJ1-1	TGTGCCAGTAGTATAACAGCCAGCGCAAACACTGAAGCTTTCTTT	CASSITASANTEAFF
TRBD1	once	TRBV4-1	TRBJ2-7	TGCGCCAGCAGCCAAGATGGGGACAGGGCAGACTACGAGCAGTACTTC	CASSQDGDRADYEQYF
-	-	TRBV30	TRBJ2-6	TGTGCCTGGAGCACCCGGCGGGCAGGTCCCCGCGCGGGCGGGGCCAACGTCCTGACTTTC	CAWSTRRAGPRAGGANVLTF
-	-	TRBV5-1	TRBJ1-2	TGCGCCAGCAGCCACCGCGGGGCCCCCACTTATGGCTACACCTTC	CASSHRGAPTYGYTF
-	-	TRBV11-2	TRBJ1-2	TGTGCCAGCAGCTTAGCCGGGCGGGGGACGCTAGCTAACTATGGCTACACCTTC	CASSLAGRGTLANYGYTF
TRBD2	-	TRBV11-3	TRBJ2-7	TGTGCCAGCAGCGCTAGCGGGAGGGCCTCTGGCGAGCAGTACTTC	CASSASGRASGEQYF
TRBD2	-	TRBV10-3	TRBJ2-7	TGTGCCATCAGACGGGAGGGCCCCTACGAGCAGTACTTC	CAIRREGPYEQYF
-	-	TRBV5-1	TRBJ1-1	TGCGCCAGCAGCTTGGAACACAACACTGAAGCTTTCTTT	CASSLEHNTEAFF
-	-	TRBV27	TRBJ2-7	TGTGCCAGCAGTACTATTTCCGGGACTTATTACGAGCAGTACTTC	CASSTISGTYYEQYF
-	-	TRBV6-2/TRBV6-3	TRBJ1-2	TGTGCCAGCAGTCTACAGGAGACGAACTATGGCTACACCTTC	CASSLQETNYGYTF
TRBD1	-	TRBV25-1	TRBJ1-1	TGTGCCAGCAGTGGGCCGACAGGGCGGAACACTGAAGCTTTCTTT	CASSGPTGRNTEAFF
-	-	TRBV15	TRBJ2-1	TGTGCCACCAGCAGGGGGGACTTTAAATACAATGAGCAGTTCTTC	CATSRGDFKYNEQFF
TRBD2	-	TRBV3-1/TRBV3-2	TRBJ2-5	TGTGCCAGCAGCCAGGCGCTAGCGGGAGAGACCCAGTACTTC	CASSQALAGETQYF
-	-	TRBV30	TRBJ1-1	TGTGCCTGGAGTTCTAGCGCGGCGGGACCGAACACTGAAGCTTTCTTT	CAWSSSAAGPNTEAFF
-	-	TRBV30	TRBJ1-5	TGTGCCTGGAGTGTACGAGTTCTCGCGGGGCCCCAGCATTTT	CAWSVRVLAGPQHF